Following are 27 T cell receptor beta chains from one sample sequenced in a study of blood T cell repertoires in COVID-19. Generated by immunoSEQ multiplex PCR, the TCRdb table keeps only in-frame clones and is missing some. The sample has approximately 170,000 clones; about 80% are singletons. The sequenced sample consisted of peripheral blood. Receptors originate from a human donor with acute or convalescent COVID-19. The donor label of this sample is uncertain.

This chain connects TRBV19 to TRBJ1-1, with 8 positions matching TRBD1. The CDR3 runs to 15 residues. J lost 5 bases, V lost 8 bases, and 13 bases had no gene match. CDR1 and CDR2 from the germline V gene are LNHDA and SQIVND (reference sequence). CDR3 amino acids: CASVSGRQGRTEAFF. The CDR3, as DNA: TGTGCCAGTGTCTCTGGGAGACAGGGGAGGACTGAAGCTTTCTTT.

The CDR3 sequence is CAWRGGDPLNQPQHF. CDR3 coding DNA: TGTGCCTGGAGGGGGGGTGATCCGCTTAATCAGCCCCAGCATTTT. V usage is TRBV30 and J usage is TRBJ1-5; maybe TRBD1 (5 bases). The V end lost 3 bases, the J end lost 4 bases, and 16 bases lay between the germline ends. This CDR3 is 15 amino acids long. Germline V gives CDR1 GTSNPN, CDR2 SVGIG (reference sequence).

The CDR3 is CASSLTAANEKLFF. The CDR3 nucleotides are TGTGCCAGCAGTTTGACAGCTGCTAATGAAAAACTGTTTTTT. V gene TRBV6-6 combines with J gene TRBJ1-4, with D possibly being TRBD1 (5 bases). The CDR3 is 14 residues long. The V and J ends lost 4 bases and 3 bases respectively, with 9 bases between them. Germline V lookup: CDR1 MNHNY, CDR2 SVGAGI (reference sequence).

The rearrangement uses TRBV27 and TRBJ1-1; no firm D call. The V and J ends lost 6 bases and 3 bases respectively, with 8 bases between them. The CDR3 covers 12 residues. From germline, CDR1 is MNHEY and CDR2 SMNVEV (reference sequence). The CDR3 reads CASSHLDTEAFF. CDR3 DNA sequence: TGTGCCAGCAGCCATTTAGACACTGAAGCTTTCTTT.

This chain connects TRBV5-1 to TRBJ2-7; D not certain. This CDR3 spans 11 amino acids. The germline V gene encodes CDR1 SGHRS and CDR2 YFSETQ. V was cut by 1 base and J by 5 bases, with 4 bases left in between. As DNA, the CDR3 is TGCGCCAGCAGCTTGTTCGACGAGCAGTACTTC. Translating gives CASSLFDEQYF.

V gene TRBV28 combines with J gene TRBJ1-2; tentatively, D is TRBD1 (6 bases). V shed 6 bases and J shed 4 bases, with 12 bases lying between them. The CDR3 has 13 residues. Germline CDR1 MDHEN, CDR2 SYDVKM. DNA for the CDR3: TGTGCCAGCAGAGATACAGGGACCTATGGCTACACCTTC. It yields the protein CASRDTGTYGYTF.

As concerns this clone: The sample carries other DNA sequences with the same CDR3. V gene TRBV7-2 combines with J gene TRBJ2-3; D not certain. The CDR3 contains 14 residues. Deletions cut 6 bases from V and 2 bases from J, with 12 bases between. Germline V lookup: CDR1 SGHTA, CDR2 FQGNSA. CDR3 amino acids: CASSPGLFTDTQYF. CDR3 DNA: TGTGCCAGCAGTCCGGGTCTTTTCACAGATACGCAGTATTTT.

This clone has a handful of counts. This rearrangement joins TRBV28 to TRBJ1-2, with 9 bases identical to TRBD1. The germline gives CDR1 MDHEN, CDR2 SYDVKM. This CDR3 is 15 amino acids long. Trimming removed 3 bases from V and 4 bases from J; junction bases left unmatched: 6. CDR3 nucleotides: TGTGCCAGCAGTTTGCGGGACAGGGTTGCCTATGGCTACACCTTC. The encoded protein is CASSLRDRVAYGYTF.

This chain links TRBV6-4 with TRBJ2-1, with 10 bases matching TRBD1. Trimming removed 4 bases from V and 9 bases from J; junction bases left unmatched: 12. Germline CDR1 reads MRHNA; CDR2 reads SNTAGT. This CDR3 spans 16 amino acids. The CDR3 DNA follows: TGTGCCAGCAGTGCAACTGGGACAGGGGTACGCGCTGAGCAGTTCTTC. Translating gives CASSATGTGVRAEQFF.

The J gene is TRBJ2-1, the V gene TRBV18, with 11 bases identical to TRBD2. Germline lookup yields CDR1 KGHSH and CDR2 LQKENI. CDR3 size: 17 residues. The V and J ends lost 5 bases and 5 bases, in that order; junction bases with no gene match: 11. CDR3 amino acids: CASSAAPLAGVDNEQFF. The CDR3, as DNA: TGTGCCAGCTCAGCCGCCCCACTAGCGGGAGTAGACAATGAGCAGTTCTTC.

V and J are TRBV5-5 and TRBJ2-2; TRBD2 is a possible D gene (5 bases). Germline V lookup: CDR1 SGHKS, CDR2 YYEKEE (reference sequence). The CDR3 loop spans 14 amino acids. The V and J ends lost 1 base and 4 bases respectively, with 8 bases between them. CDR3 nucleotides: TGTGCCAGCAGCTTGCGGGCGGGCACCGGGGAGCTGTTTTTT. Protein product: CASSLRAGTGELFF.

V and J are TRBV29-1 and TRBJ2-3; the match to TRBD1 covers 12 bases. Germline CDR1 SQVTM, CDR2 ANQGSEA. V trimming: 0 bases; J trimming: 6 bases; junction bases outside the gene matches: 22. The CDR3 runs 21 residues. The CDR3 loop is CSVEDREYRDRGQLEVDTQYF. The CDR3 DNA reads TGCAGCGTTGAAGACCGAGAGTACCGGGACAGGGGGCAGCTTGAAGTGGATACGCAGTATTTT.

The sample holds a few counts of this clone. The chain carries TRBV6-1 and TRBJ2-7; no clear D gene. V was clipped by 1 base and J by 2 bases, with 6 bases between them. Germline CDR1 MNHNS, CDR2 SASEGT. The CDR3 spans 13 residues. The CDR3 DNA sequence: TGTGCCAGCAGTGAAGGCCTACCCTACGAGCAGTACTTC. Protein: CASSEGLPYEQYF.

As regards this clone: Different DNA sequences within this sample yield the same CDR3. The V gene is TRBV9, the J gene TRBJ2-3; 13 bases line up with TRBD2. Trimming cost V 3 bases and J 4 bases; bases outside gene matches: 20. Germline CDR1 is SGDLS and CDR2 is YYNGEE. CDR3 length equals 21 residues. Here the CDR3 reads CASSGGERWTSGRTWADTQYF. Written as DNA, the CDR3 is TGTGCCAGCAGCGGAGGGGAAAGGTGGACTAGCGGGAGAACGTGGGCAGATACGCAGTATTTT.

This clone was seen a handful of times. J is TRBJ1-3 and V is TRBV7-2; 7 positions match TRBD1. The V segment lost 5 bases and the J segment 4 bases; nucleotides outside the gene matches: 5. Germline-derived CDR1 and CDR2 are SGHTA and FQGNSA. The length of the CDR3 is 14 residues. The DNA of the CDR3 is TGTGCCAGCAGCGCACAGGGGTCCGGAAACACCATATATTTT. Amino acids: CASSAQGSGNTIYF.

The rearrangement links TRBV27 to TRBJ2-4, with 9 bases identical to TRBD2. The CDR3 runs 14 residues. Germline V gene data show CDR1 as MNHEY and CDR2 as SMNVEV (reference sequence). Unmatched junction bases numbered 5, after V lost 6 bases and J lost 5 bases. The CDR3 reads CASRLAGNQNIQYF. The DNA for the CDR3 is TGTGCCAGCAGACTAGCGGGTAACCAAAACATTCAGTACTTC.

This clone was counted a few times. The genes are TRBV6-1 and TRBJ2-7; 7 bases align to TRBD1. This CDR3 contains 16 residues. V lost 2 bases and J lost 5; bases outside the gene matches: 12. Germline CDR1 and CDR2: MNHNS and SASEGT. The DNA for the CDR3 is TGTGCCAGCAGTGAATCCCTTGGGCAGGGGGTTAACGAGCAGTACTTC. Translated: CASSESLGQGVNEQYF.

This clone occurred once. V gene TRBV3-1 (or the pseudogene TRBV3-2) combines with J gene TRBJ1-1; D not certain. V was shortened by 3 bases and J by 8 bases, with 7 bases between the two germline ends. This CDR3 region has 11 residues. CDR1 is LGHDT and CDR2 is YNNKEL in the germline V gene (reference sequence). CDR3 nucleotide sequence: TGTGCCAGCAGCCAGGAGAGGGAAGCTTTCTTT. Amino acids: CASSQEREAFF.

The chain couples TRBV11-2 to TRBJ2-5; 11 bases align to TRBD2. V was pared by 4 bases and J by 5 bases, with 6 bases of the junction left unmatched. The CDR3 totals 15 residues. Looked up from germline, CDR1 is SGHAT and CDR2 is FQNNGV. In DNA, the CDR3 is TGTGCCAGCAGCTCTGTTAGCGGGAGGGTGGAGACCCAGTACTTC. It specifies CASSSVSGRVETQYF.

The chain recombines TRBV9 with TRBJ2-7, with TRBD1 identical over 7 bases. Unmatched junction bases numbered 9, after V lost 4 bases and J lost 2 bases. Germline CDR1 reads SGDLS; CDR2 reads YYNGEE. CDR3 length: 15 residues. The CDR3 sequence: CASSPRQGPTYEQYF. The CDR3 DNA reads TGTGCCAGCAGCCCCCGACAGGGTCCCACCTACGAGCAGTACTTC.

The chain combines TRBV19 with TRBJ1-5; D gene ambiguous. V was cut by 1 base and J by 9 bases, with 13 bases left in between. Germline V gene lookup returns CDR1 LNHDA and CDR2 SQIVND (reference sequence). There are 14 residues in the CDR3. The DNA for the CDR3 is TGTGCCAGTAGTATAGGTAGCCGGCTGGGGCCCCAGCATTTT. Amino acids: CASSIGSRLGPQHF. Full variable domain (remainder filled in from reference TRBV19 and TRBJ1-5): DGGITQSPKYLFRKEGQNVTLSCEQNLNHDAMYWYRQDPGQGLRLIYYSQIVNDFQKGDIAEGYSVSREKKESFPLTVTSAQKNPTAFYLCASSIGSRLGPQHFGDGTRLSIL.

V and J are TRBV30 and TRBJ2-1, with 8 bases that match TRBD2. This CDR3 comprises 14 residues. The V segment lost 4 bases and the J segment 1 base; nucleotides outside the gene matches: 3. Germline-derived CDR1 and CDR2 are GTSNPN and SVGIG (reference sequence). CDR3 loop: CAWITSGSYNEQFF. CDR3 sequence (DNA): TGTGCCTGGATTACTAGCGGATCCTACAATGAGCAGTTCTTC.

The chain combines TRBV10-3 with TRBJ2-6; D remains unclear. This CDR3 region has 17 residues. Germline V lookup: CDR1 ENHRY, CDR2 SYGVKD. Trimming stripped 0 bases from V and 0 bases from J, with 9 bases between. This chain's CDR3 is CAISESWLFSGANVLTF. CDR3 nucleotides: TGTGCCATCAGTGAGTCGTGGCTTTTCTCTGGGGCCAACGTCCTGACTTTC.

This clone came up once. This sequence joins TRBV5-1 and TRBJ2-1; 13 bases line up with TRBD2. This CDR3 spans 16 amino acids. Trimming at V came to 4 bases and at J to 4 bases, leaving 5 bases not matched to a gene. CDR1 and CDR2 (germline): SGHRS, YFSETQ. The CDR3 DNA reads TGCGCCAGCAGCCTTGGGGGACTAGCGGGATACAATGAGCAGTTCTTC. It translates to CASSLGGLAGYNEQFF.

This CDR3 reads CASSQDGDGSETQYF. The DNA for the CDR3 is TGTGCCAGCAGCCAAGATGGAGACGGGAGTGAGACCCAGTACTTC. V and J are TRBV4-2 and TRBJ2-5; possibly TRBD2 for D (6 bases). Between the trimmed V and J ends, which lost 0 bases and 5 bases, there was a span of 13 bases. The CDR3 has 15 residues. From germline, CDR1 is LGHNA and CDR2 YNFKEQ.

CDR3 sequence reads: CASSLATGYNEKLFF. As DNA, the CDR3 is TGTGCCAGCAGCTTAGCGACAGGGTACAATGAAAAACTGTTTTTT. The rearrangement joins TRBV7-9 to TRBJ1-4, with TRBD1 matching 7 bases. The ends lost 0 bases at V and 5 bases at J; junction bases unmatched: 3. This CDR3 contains 15 residues. CDR1 SEHNR and CDR2 FQNEAQ come from the germline V gene (reference sequence).

CDR3 in DNA: TGTGCCAGCAGCCCTTCTCGGGACAGGCTGGGATTGAACACTGAAGCTTTCTTT. Protein product: CASSPSRDRLGLNTEAFF. The gene calls are TRBV6-2 or TRBV6-3 and TRBJ1-1; 8 bases align to TRBD1. The V segment lost 6 bases and the J segment 0 bases; nucleotides outside the gene matches: 15. Per germline, CDR1 MNHEY and CDR2 SVGEGT. The CDR3 sequence is 18 residues long.